One and the same sample provided the 27 T cell receptor beta chains below, sequenced in a study of blood T cells in healthy people across ages. Combining a sample-barcoded 5' primer with a J-beta primer mix, a second PCR ran for roughly 7 to 11 cycles. TCRdb redid the calling of the 5' RACE reads with MiXCR, one entry per CDR3 protein. Seen here are 500,000 to 700,000 distinct CDR3 sequences, around 31% observed once, and the top ten hold around a sixth. The sequencing input was blood. Receptors were obtained from a woman of 80 years or more in good health.

With respect to this clonotype: One junction end does not reproduce the germline sequence, and a read error may be involved. The chain links TRBV7-3 to TRBJ2-5; 13 bases are shared with TRBD2. This CDR3 is 15 amino acids long. CDR1 is SGHTA and CDR2 is FQGTGA in the germline V gene. Written as DNA, the CDR3 is TGTGCCTGCAGCCCACTAGCGGGGGGGCTTAATGAGCAGTACTTC. This encodes CACSPLAGGLNEQYF.

This clonotype was observed many times. The CDR3 region is CSAAGTGVYEQYF. For the CDR3, the DNA is TGCAGTGCAGCCGGGACAGGGGTCTACGAGCAGTACTTC. The chain combines TRBV20-1 with TRBJ2-7; 10 nucleotides line up with TRBD1. Germline V gene sequence: CDR1 DFQATT, CDR2 SNEGSKA (reference sequence). The CDR3 sequence is 13 residues long. V lost 6 bases to trimming and J lost 3 bases; unmatched junction nucleotides: 5.

This clonotype has ten or more counts. V is TRBV30 and J is TRBJ2-3, with a tentative D call TRBD2 (6 bases). The CDR3 has 15 amino acids. Trimming shortened V by 2 bases and J by 2 bases, and 14 bases separated the two germline ends. Germline CDR1 GTSNPN, CDR2 SVGIG (reference sequence). The CDR3 DNA reads as TGTGCCTGGAGTTGGGCCGGGGAGGCCACAGATACGCAGTATTTT. Residues: CAWSWAGEATDTQYF. Combining the CDR3 with reference TRBV30 and TRBJ2-3 gives the whole variable domain SQTIHQWPATLVQPVGSPLSLECTVEGTSNPNLYWYRQAAGRGLQLLFYSVGIGQISSEVPQNLSASRPQDRQFILSSKKLLLSDSGFYLCAWSWAGEATDTQYFGPGTRLTVL.

This clonotype was counted ten times or more. This chain uses TRBV6-2 or TRBV6-3 with TRBJ1-4; tentative D call: TRBD1 (5 bases). Per germline, CDR1 MNHEY and CDR2 SVGEGT. The V end was cut by 7 bases, the J end by 3 bases, with 12 bases between. The length of the CDR3 is 14 residues. CDR3 DNA sequence: TGTGCCAGCATGTGGGGACGTTCTAATGAAAAACTGTTTTTT. Translated: CASMWGRSNEKLFF.

This chain joins TRBV28 and TRBJ1-2; a weak D match, TRBD1 (5 bases). Germline-derived CDR1 and CDR2 are MDHEN and SYDVKM. V lost 7 bases to trimming and J lost 0 bases, with 21 bases between them. This CDR3 region has 17 residues. CDR3 residues: CASNRGGVGQANYGYTF. CDR3 bases: TGTGCCAGCAACCGGGGGGGGGTTGGCCAAGCTAACTATGGCTACACCTTC.

This clonotype was counted ten times or more. The CDR3 DNA reads as TGTGCCAGCAGTTTACGGGGTAGAGGGGGCTACACCTTC. It is translated as CASSLRGRGGYTF. This rearrangement joins TRBV27 to TRBJ1-2, with D unresolved. The CDR3 covers 13 residues. CDR1 and CDR2 (germline): MNHEY, SMNVEV (reference sequence). Trimming removed 2 bases at V and 8 bases at J, with 12 bases between.

The rearrangement links TRBV7-2 to TRBJ2-1, with D maybe TRBD1 (7 bases). The J call is in doubt because the DNA end fits TRBJ2-7 better. CDR3 length equals 18 residues. Germline values: CDR1 SGHTA, CDR2 FQGNSA. Written as DNA, the CDR3 is TGTGCCAGCAGCTTTTCTACCCTGACAGGGAGGTCCTACAATGAGCAGTACTTC. This translates into CASSFSTLTGRSYNEQYF.

This clonotype was counted many times. J is TRBJ2-1 and V is TRBV20-1; D may be TRBD2 (6 bases). Trimming shortened V by 3 bases and J by 3 bases, and 12 bases separated the two germline ends. The CDR3 is made up of 14 amino acids. From germline, CDR1 is DFQATT and CDR2 SNEGSKA (reference sequence). In nucleotides, the CDR3 is TGCAGTGCTAGTTTTCTAGCGCGCTACAATGAGCAGTTCTTC. Protein sequence: CSASFLARYNEQFF.

The chain couples TRBV7-9 to TRBJ1-2; D unclear. This CDR3 contains 12 residues. Trimming took off 5 bases at V and 3 bases at J, with 7 bases between the two ends. Germline assignment: CDR1 SEHNR and CDR2 FQNEAQ (reference sequence). CDR3 in amino acids: CASSPPYYGYTF. CDR3 nucleotide sequence: TGTGCCAGCAGCCCCCCTTACTATGGCTACACCTTC.

The J gene is TRBJ2-7, the V gene TRBV20-1; D is undetermined. The CDR3 runs 14 residues. CDR1 and CDR2 from the germline V gene are DFQATT and SNEGSKA (reference sequence). V lost 5 bases, J lost 0 bases, and 14 bases lay in between. DNA of the CDR3: TGCAGTGCTGAGGACGTAGGGAACTCCTACGAGCAGTACTTC. Translation: CSAEDVGNSYEQYF.

Only one count was recorded for this clonotype. Just one base apart from a much larger clone, this may be a read error. No conserved phenylalanine or tryptophan is present at the end of the CDR3, so a read error is the likely explanation. The chain carries TRBV10-3 and TRBJ1-5; D not resolved. CDR3 size: 18 residues. Trimming removed 3 bases at V and 2 bases at J, with 20 bases between. From germline, CDR1 is ENHRY and CDR2 SYGVKD. CDR3 loop: CAISDRGPLGIGNQPQHV. The CDR3 DNA reads as TGTGCCATCAGTGACCGAGGCCCCCTGGGCATAGGCAATCAGCCCCAGCATGTT.

This clonotype was counted many times. The rearrangement links TRBV20-1 to TRBJ2-7; D might be TRBD1 (5 bases). CDR3 size: 14 residues. The V end lost 0 bases, the J end lost 2 bases, and 11 bases lay between the germline ends. Germline lookup yields CDR1 DFQATT and CDR2 SNEGSKA (reference sequence). The CDR3 bases are TGCAGTGCTAGAGATTCCAGACAGACCTACGAGCAGTACTTC. This translates into CSARDSRQTYEQYF.

This clonotype was seen repeatedly, ten times or more. This chain joins TRBV11-2 and TRBJ1-6, with D possibly matching TRBD1 (5 bases). Trimming shortened V by 5 bases and J by 0 bases, and 11 bases separated the two germline ends. CDR1 and CDR2 (germline): SGHAT, FQNNGV. CDR3 size: 16 residues. CDR3 bases: TGTGCCAGCAGCCGGGACTTTAGCTCCTATAATTCACCCCTCCACTTT. It is translated as CASSRDFSSYNSPLHF.

The table lists this clonotype with many counts. V usage is TRBV7-2 and J usage is TRBJ1-1, with D hard to call. The length of the CDR3 is 14 residues. V was shortened by 1 base and J by 7 bases, with 13 bases between the two germline ends. Per germline, CDR1 SGHTA and CDR2 FQGNSA. Here the CDR3 DNA reads TGTGCCAGCAGCTTAGGTCTCGGGTATAGTGAAGCTTTCTTT. It is translated as CASSLGLGYSEAFF.

The table lists this clonotype with a few counts. J is TRBJ1-1 and V is TRBV6-5, with D possibly being TRBD1 (5 bases). This CDR3 is built from 17 residues. Germline V gene lookup returns CDR1 MNHEY and CDR2 SVGAGI. Between the trimmed V and J ends, which lost 2 bases and 0 bases, there was a span of 16 bases. CDR3 sequence reads: CASSYAYPGAMNTEAFF. The CDR3 nucleotides read TGTGCCAGCAGTTACGCCTACCCCGGGGCTATGAACACTGAAGCTTTCTTT.

This chain joins TRBV27 and TRBJ2-1; D ambiguous. Trimming took 10 bases from V and 3 from J, leaving 7 bases between them. The CDR3 is 11 amino acids. Germline V gives CDR1 MNHEY, CDR2 SMNVEV (reference sequence). The CDR3 loop is CATTGYNEQFF. Here the CDR3 DNA reads TGTGCCACCACGGGCTACAATGAGCAGTTCTTC.

The rearrangement joins TRBV28 to TRBJ1-5; D call uncertain. The CDR3 spans 14 residues. Germline values: CDR1 MDHEN, CDR2 SYDVKM. The ends were cut back, 5 bases at V and 1 base at J, with 9 bases in the middle. In DNA form, the CDR3 reads TGTGCCAGCAGTCCGTTAGACAGCAATCAGCCCCAGCATTTT. Translation gives CASSPLDSNQPQHF.

V is TRBV28 and J is TRBJ2-7, with D unresolved. Germline lookup yields CDR1 MDHEN and CDR2 SYDVKM. Trimming pared 2 bases from V and 2 bases from J, leaving 13 bases between. CDR3 length equals 15 residues. The CDR3 DNA reads TGTGCCAGCAGTTTAGGAAGTTTCCCTACCTACGAGCAGTACTTC. As protein: CASSLGSFPTYEQYF.

The V gene is TRBV25-1, the J gene TRBJ2-5, with D hard to call. V dropped 3 bases and J dropped 4 bases, with 6 bases sitting between them. Germline V lookup: CDR1 MGHDK, CDR2 SYGVNS. This CDR3 contains 12 residues. The DNA for the CDR3 is TGTGCCAGCAGTGAGGTAGCAGAGACCCAGTACTTC. Encoded protein: CASSEVAETQYF.

The chain employs TRBV20-1 and TRBJ1-5, with 10 bases lining up with TRBD1. V lost 5 bases and J lost 2; bases outside the gene matches: 6. Per the germline V gene, CDR1 is DFQATT and CDR2 is SNEGSKA (reference sequence). The CDR3 has 15 residues. The chain's CDR3 is CSAQDRGKRNQPQHF. The CDR3 bases are TGCAGTGCTCAGGACAGGGGGAAACGCAATCAGCCCCAGCATTTT.

This clonotype was seen ten or more times. This chain uses TRBV5-1 with TRBJ2-7; 8 nucleotides agree with TRBD2. CDR1 is SGHRS, CDR2 YFSETQ, per germline. This CDR3 spans 16 amino acids. The ends lost 0 bases at V and 4 bases at J; junction bases unmatched: 9. CDR3 sequence: CASSLAGGVYEYEQYF. The CDR3 coding sequence is TGCGCCAGCAGCTTGGCCGGGGGGGTCTACGAATACGAGCAGTACTTC.

In its sample, this clonotype was seen many times. This sequence joins TRBV5-1 and TRBJ2-7; TRBD2 might be the D (6 bases). The V and J ends lost 2 bases and 5 bases respectively, with 14 bases between them. Germline lookup yields CDR1 SGHRS and CDR2 YFSETQ. The length of the CDR3 is 14 residues. The CDR3 DNA reads as TGCGCCAGCAGCTTCGGAGGCGCGGGGAACGAGCAGTACTTC. It specifies CASSFGGAGNEQYF.

The rearrangement links TRBV7-2 to TRBJ2-3, with D possibly TRBD2 on 7 matching bases. Trimming stripped 4 bases from V and 2 bases from J, with 16 bases between. CDR1 is SGHTA and CDR2 is FQGNSA in the germline V gene. The CDR3 consists of 16 residues. The CDR3 DNA is TGTGCCAGCAGCTCTCTGGCGGGGGCCCTCACAGATACGCAGTATTTT. Amino acid sequence: CASSSLAGALTDTQYF.

The rearrangement joins TRBV27 to TRBJ2-3; a weak D match, TRBD2 (5 bases). V was trimmed by 7 bases and J by 0 bases, leaving 11 bases between them. The CDR3 extends over 14 amino acids. Germline V gene lookup returns CDR1 MNHEY and CDR2 SMNVEV (reference sequence). This CDR3 reads CASTRDPSTDTQYF. The DNA of the CDR3 is TGTGCCAGCACTCGGGATCCTAGCACAGATACGCAGTATTTT.

On this clonotype: Given a much more abundant clone one base away, this may be a read error. This CDR3 is CASTSRGTQFF. DNA for the CDR3: TGTGCCAGCACCAGCCGGGGGACCCAGTTCTTC. The V and J genes are TRBV27 and TRBJ2-1; D is perhaps TRBD2 (6 bases). Germline loops: CDR1 MNHEY, CDR2 SMNVEV (reference sequence). The CDR3 spans 11 residues. V lost 7 bases to trimming and J lost 13 bases, with 14 bases between them.

This clonotype has more than one count but fewer than ten. Compared with germline, one end of the junction differs, possibly owing to a read error. This rearrangement joins TRBV27 to TRBJ2-2, with 9 bases fitting TRBD2. From germline, CDR1 is MNHEY and CDR2 SMNVEV (reference sequence). This CDR3 region has 15 residues. In DNA, the CDR3 is TGTGCCAGCAGTTTCCTAGCGGGGAACGCCGGGGAGCTGTTTTTT. Translating gives CASSFLAGNAGELFF.

Points on this clonotype: Possible read error: a much larger clone is one base away. The chain uses TRBV5-6 and TRBJ2-1; D remains ambiguous. The CDR3 sequence is 14 residues long. V was trimmed by 2 bases and J by 10 bases, leaving 16 bases between them. The germline V gene encodes CDR1 SGHDT and CDR2 YYEEEE. In DNA form, the CDR3 reads TGTGCCAGCAGCTTCCTCCAGATCTCCTACGAGCAGTTCTTC. Residues: CASSFLQISYEQFF.